Only one count was recorded for the clone carrying this T cell receptor (beta chain). The data derive from a study of cytotoxic CD8 clonotypes in ibrutinib-treated CLL. Trimming shortened V by 5 bases and J by 2 bases, and 7 bases separated the two germline ends. The CDR3 extends over 13 amino acids. Looked up from germline, CDR1 is PRHDT and CDR2 is FYEKMQ (reference sequence). The data were produced by immunoSEQ multiplex PCR, yet TCRdb's version contains in-frame clones alone and is incomplete. The repertoire holds approximately 150,000 clones, with less than 85% as singletons. Sample: PBMCs, taken after 24 months of ibrutinib treatment. The origin of this receptor is a human donor with chronic lymphocytic leukemia. The V and J genes are TRBV13 and TRBJ1-5; no clear D. The CDR3 coding sequence is TGTGCCAGCAGCGAGAGGGGCAATCAGCCCCAGCATTTT. Translated, it gives CASSERGNQPQHF.